The present T cell receptor (beta chain) was sequenced within a study of OX40 agonist ivuxolimab in advanced cancers. Study overall: Patient treatment consisted of intravenous ivuxolimab administration every 2 weeks at 0.01 to 10 mg/kg. The dose-escalation cohort was over 65% male, with a mean age of approximately 62 years, ranging about 20 to 79. Points from the study as a whole: Among patients with partial responses at 0.1-3.0 mg/kg, clonal expansion was among the lowest.

This clone was observed a handful of times. Its target is not known. Measured with immunoSEQ multiplex PCR; TCRdb has only the in-frame clones, and not every one. The top ten hold roughly 11% of the sample, which has about 68,000 clones, roughly 82% seen once. Trimming removed 11 bases from V and 0 bases from J; junction bases left unmatched: 7. Looked up from germline, CDR1 is SNHLY and CDR2 is FYNNEI. The CDR3 length is 14 residues. This chain links TRBV2 with TRBJ2-7; 10 bases are a match to TRBD2. This clonotype originated in an adult with an advanced solid tumor such as melanoma, head and neck, liver or kidney cancer. Sequencing was performed on CD4+ or CD8+ T cells sorted from blood, taken in a trial of the OX40 agonist ivuxolimab. CDR3 in amino acids: CAGGSGRSSYEQYF. Here the CDR3 DNA reads TGTGCCGGGGGTAGCGGGAGGAGCTCCTACGAGCAGTACTTC.